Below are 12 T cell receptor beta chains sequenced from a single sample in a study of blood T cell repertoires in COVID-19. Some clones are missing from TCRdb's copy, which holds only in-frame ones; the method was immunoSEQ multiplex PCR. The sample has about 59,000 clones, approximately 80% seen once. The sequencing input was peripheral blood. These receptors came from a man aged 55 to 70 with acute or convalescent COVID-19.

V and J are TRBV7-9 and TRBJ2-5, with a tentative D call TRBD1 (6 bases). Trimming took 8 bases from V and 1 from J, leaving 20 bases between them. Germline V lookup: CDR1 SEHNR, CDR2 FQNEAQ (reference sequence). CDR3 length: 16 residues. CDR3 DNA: TGTGCCAGCGCCCCCTGGGCAGGGGTGGGCCAAGAGACCCAGTACTTC. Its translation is CASAPWAGVGQETQYF.

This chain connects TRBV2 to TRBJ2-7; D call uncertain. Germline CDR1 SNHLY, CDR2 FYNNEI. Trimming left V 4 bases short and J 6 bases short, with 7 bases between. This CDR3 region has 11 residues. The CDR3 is CASSGQAEQYF. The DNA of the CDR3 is TGTGCCAGCAGTGGGCAGGCCGAGCAGTACTTC.

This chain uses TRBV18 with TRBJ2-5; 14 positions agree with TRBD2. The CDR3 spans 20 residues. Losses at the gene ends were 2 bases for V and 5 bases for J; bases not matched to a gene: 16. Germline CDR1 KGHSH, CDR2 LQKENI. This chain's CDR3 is CASSPGEVTSGGAPGETQYF. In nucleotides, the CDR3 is TGTGCCAGCTCACCAGGGGAGGTGACTAGCGGGGGGGCCCCCGGGGAGACCCAGTACTTC. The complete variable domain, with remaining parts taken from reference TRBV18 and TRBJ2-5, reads NAGVMQNPRHLVRRRGQEARLRCSPMKGHSHVYWYRQLPEEGLKFMVYLQKENIIDESGMPKERFSAEFPKEGPSILRIQQVVRGDSAAYFCASSPGEVTSGGAPGETQYFGPGTRLLVL.

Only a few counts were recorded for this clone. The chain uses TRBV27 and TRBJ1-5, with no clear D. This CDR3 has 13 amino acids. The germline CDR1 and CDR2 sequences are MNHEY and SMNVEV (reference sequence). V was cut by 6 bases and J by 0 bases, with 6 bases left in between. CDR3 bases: TGTGCCAGCAGCTCCTATAGCAATCAGCCCCAGCATTTT. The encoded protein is CASSSYSNQPQHF.

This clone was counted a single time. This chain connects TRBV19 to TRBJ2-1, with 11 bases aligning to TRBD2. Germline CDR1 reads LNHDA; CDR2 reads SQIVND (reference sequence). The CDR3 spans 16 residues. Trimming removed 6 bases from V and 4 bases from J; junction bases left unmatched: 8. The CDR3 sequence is CASRVKTSGGYNEQFF. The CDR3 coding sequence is TGTGCCAGTAGGGTGAAAACTAGCGGGGGATACAATGAGCAGTTCTTC.

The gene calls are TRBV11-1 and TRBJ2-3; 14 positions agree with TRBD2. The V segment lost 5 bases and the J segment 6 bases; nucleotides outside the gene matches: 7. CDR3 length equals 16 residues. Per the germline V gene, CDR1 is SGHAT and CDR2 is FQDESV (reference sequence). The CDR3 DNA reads TGTGCCAGCAGCCGGACTAGCGGGGGGTCGGGTGATACGCAGTATTTT. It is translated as CASSRTSGGSGDTQYF.

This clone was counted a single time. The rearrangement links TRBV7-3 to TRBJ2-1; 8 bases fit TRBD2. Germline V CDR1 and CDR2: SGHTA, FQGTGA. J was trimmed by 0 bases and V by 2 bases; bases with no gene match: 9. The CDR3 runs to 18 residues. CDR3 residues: CASSLARGAISSYNEQFF. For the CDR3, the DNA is TGTGCCAGCAGCTTAGCGCGGGGGGCAATAAGCTCCTACAATGAGCAGTTCTTC.

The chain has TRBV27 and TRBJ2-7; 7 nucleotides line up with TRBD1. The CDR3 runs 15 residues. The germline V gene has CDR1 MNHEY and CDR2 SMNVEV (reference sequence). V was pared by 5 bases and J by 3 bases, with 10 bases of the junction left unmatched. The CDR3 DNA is TGTGCCAGCAGTCCCGACAGGGACCTTGGCTACGAGCAGTACTTC. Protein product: CASSPDRDLGYEQYF.

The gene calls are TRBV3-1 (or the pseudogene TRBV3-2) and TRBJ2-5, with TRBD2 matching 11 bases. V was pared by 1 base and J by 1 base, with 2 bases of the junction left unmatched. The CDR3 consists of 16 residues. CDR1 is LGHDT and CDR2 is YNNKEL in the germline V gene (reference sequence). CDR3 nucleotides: TGTGCCAGCAGCCAAGGTCTAGCGGGGGGCCAAGAGACCCAGTACTTC. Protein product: CASSQGLAGGQETQYF.

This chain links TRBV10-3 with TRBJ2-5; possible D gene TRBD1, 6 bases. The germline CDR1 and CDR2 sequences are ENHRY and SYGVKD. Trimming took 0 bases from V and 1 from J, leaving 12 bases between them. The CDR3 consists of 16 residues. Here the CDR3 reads CAISESIQGSQETQYF. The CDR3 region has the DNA TGTGCCATCAGTGAGTCTATCCAGGGGAGCCAAGAGACCCAGTACTTC.

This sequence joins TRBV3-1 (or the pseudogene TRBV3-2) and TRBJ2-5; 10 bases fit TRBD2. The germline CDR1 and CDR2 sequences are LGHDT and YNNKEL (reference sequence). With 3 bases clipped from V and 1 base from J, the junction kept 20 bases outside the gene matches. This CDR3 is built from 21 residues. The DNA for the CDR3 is TGTGCCAGCAGCCACTCTCCGGGGCTAGCGGGGGCCGGGGGCTCCCAAGAGACCCAGTACTTC. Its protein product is CASSHSPGLAGAGGSQETQYF.

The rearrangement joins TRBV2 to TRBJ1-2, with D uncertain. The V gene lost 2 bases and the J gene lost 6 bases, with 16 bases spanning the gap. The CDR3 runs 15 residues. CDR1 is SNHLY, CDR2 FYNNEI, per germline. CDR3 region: CASSEQVPRMDGYTF. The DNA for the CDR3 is TGTGCCAGCAGTGAACAGGTACCCAGGATGGATGGCTACACCTTC.